These 3 T cell receptor beta chains came from one sample sequenced in a study of blood T cells in healthy people across ages. A second about 7 to 11 cycle PCR used barcoded and J-beta primers. Each CDR3 protein gets one entry after TCRdb re-called the 5' RACE reads with MiXCR. The sample has about 1.4 million distinct CDR3 sequences, approximately 63% seen once; the top ten hold roughly 6.3%. Sequencing was performed on blood. Source of these receptors: a man younger than 35 in good health.

V and J are TRBV4-1 and TRBJ2-7; the D is unclear. There are 13 residues in the CDR3. Trimming shortened V by 5 bases and J by 3 bases, and 11 bases separated the two germline ends. CDR1 and CDR2 from the germline V gene are MGHRA and YSYEKL. CDR3 sequence reads: CASSYMLNYEQYF. CDR3 DNA: TGCGCCAGCAGCTATATGCTAAACTACGAGCAGTACTTC.

This clonotype was counted between two and nine times. This chain links TRBV4-1 with TRBJ1-1, with D uncertain. The CDR3 is 15 amino acids. In germline, CDR1 is MGHRA, CDR2 YSYEKL. Trimming shortened V by 0 bases and J by 6 bases, and 14 bases separated the two germline ends. CDR3 protein: CASSQEYLTGSEAFF. CDR3 DNA: TGCGCCAGCAGCCAAGAATACTTAACGGGGTCTGAAGCTTTCTTT.

The chain links TRBV3-1 to TRBJ2-7, with 9 bases identical to TRBD1. The CDR3 covers 15 residues. Germline trimming cut 5 bases from V and 4 bases from J; bases unmatched to any gene: 9. Germline CDR1 LGHDT, CDR2 YNNKEL (reference sequence). Here the CDR3 reads CASSKQGAPNYEQYF. The CDR3 nucleotides read TGTGCCAGCAGCAAACAGGGGGCCCCTAATTACGAGCAGTACTTC.